This is a list of T cell receptor beta chains from one sample in a study of blood T cells in healthy people across ages. TCRdb fed the 5' RACE reads into MiXCR, producing one record per CDR3 protein. The sample has about 570,000 distinct CDR3 sequences; approximately 27% are singletons. The sequenced sample consisted of blood. These receptors all stem from a woman aged 70 to 79 in good health. Both conserved end residues are part of each CDR3. A D gene is named only where the DNA matches it firmly. The size of a clone is reported for some rows only, either as once, few or many, or as a class for expanded clones.

>NA|TRBJ2-5|TRBD2|TRBV10-3
TGTGCCATCAAAGTGGCTAGCGGTCAGGAGACCCAGTACTTC
CAIKVASGQETQYF
>few|TRBJ2-5|TRBD2|TRBV5-1
TGCGCCAGCAGCCTCTTACTAGCGGGGGAGACCCAGTACTTC
CASSLLLAGETQYF
>NA|TRBJ2-1|TRBD2|TRBV7-2
TGTGCCAGCAGCTCTCGACTAGCGGGGGGGAATGAGCAGTTCTTC
CASSSRLAGGNEQFF
>NA|TRBJ2-2|NA|TRBV5-4
TGTGCCAGCAGCCAAGATAATTCCCGGGAGCTGTTTTTT
CASSQDNSRELFF
>NA|TRBJ1-1|NA|TRBV4-2
TGTGCCAGCAGCCAAGTTATGGCGACTGAAGCTTTCTTT
CASSQVMATEAFF
>NA|TRBJ1-6|TRBD1|TRBV5-1
TGCGCCAGCAGTTCCGGACAGGGCCCAAGATCACCCCTCCACTTT
CASSSGQGPRSPLHF
>NA|TRBJ1-2|TRBD1|TRBV25-1
TGTGCCAGCAGGGGGGGACAGGGGAGTTTCTATGGCTACACCTTC
CASRGGQGSFYGYTF
>NA|TRBJ1-2|NA|TRBV6-6
TGTGCCAGCAGGGTACATCTATCCTATGGCTACACCTTC
CASRVHLSYGYTF
>few|TRBJ1-2|NA|TRBV27
TGTGCCAGCAGTAACATCAGGGGCGGTTATGGCTACACCTTC
CASSNIRGGYGYTF
>NA|TRBJ1-2|NA|TRBV27
TGTGCCAGCAGTCCCCGTTCATGGCAGGACTATGGCTACACCTTC
CASSPRSWQDYGYTF
>NA|TRBJ2-3|TRBD2|TRBV20-1
TGCAGTGCTGGGACTAGTCTGGCAGATACGCAGTATTTT
CSAGTSLADTQYF
>NA|TRBJ1-1|NA|TRBV11-2
TGTGCCAGCAGCTTAGTAGAGAGCTTGGCCACTGAAGCTTTCTTT
CASSLVESLATEAFF
>NA|TRBJ2-7|NA|TRBV6-2/TRBV6-3
TGTGCCAGCAGTTACCCGGGACAATACTACGAACAGTACTTC
CASSYPGQYYEQYF
>few|TRBJ1-1|TRBD1|TRBV10-3
TGTGCCATCTCCAGGACAGGGGAAAAGGGTGAAGCTTTCTTT
CAISRTGEKGEAFF
>few|TRBJ1-2|NA|TRBV5-4
TGTGCCAGCAGCTCGCAGAGGGGCAACTATGGCTACACCTTC
CASSSQRGNYGYTF
>NA|TRBJ2-7|NA|TRBV10-3
TGTGCCATCAGTGAGAGACAAGGCATATACTTC
CAISERQGIYF
>NA|TRBJ2-7|TRBD1|TRBV10-2
TGCGCCAGCACTAACGACAGGGTTGGCGAGCAGTACTTC
CASTNDRVGEQYF
>NA|TRBJ1-5|NA|TRBV29-1
TGCAGCGTATTAGAGGGCAATCAGCCCCAGCATTTT
CSVLEGNQPQHF
>few|TRBJ2-2|NA|TRBV12-3/TRBV12-4
TGTGCCAGCAGTTTTCAGGGGAACACCGGGGAGCTGTTTTTT
CASSFQGNTGELFF
>NA|TRBJ1-2|NA|TRBV7-2
TGTGCCAGCAGCCTACAGGGAGAGATCTCTAACTATGGCTACACCTTC
CASSLQGEISNYGYTF
>NA|TRBJ1-3|NA|TRBV7-8
TGTGCCAGCAGCCTAGACACTACTGGAAACACCATATATTTT
CASSLDTTGNTIYF
>few|TRBJ2-3|NA|TRBV5-1
TGCGCCAGCAGCACGGAAACAGATACGCAGTATTTT
CASSTETDTQYF
>NA|TRBJ2-1|NA|TRBV3-1
TGTGCCAGCCAACATTCCGGAGCAGCTTCCTGCAATGAGCAGTTCTTC
CASQHSGAASCNEQFF
>NA|TRBJ2-5|NA|TRBV7-8
TGCGCCAGCAGCTTAAGCCTAGCTCTGGAGACCCAGTACTTC
CASSLSLALETQYF
>few|TRBJ1-2|NA|TRBV29-1
TGCAGCGTTTTCCCCCTGTCAGGGGAATCCTACTATGGCTACACCTTC
CSVFPLSGESYYGYTF